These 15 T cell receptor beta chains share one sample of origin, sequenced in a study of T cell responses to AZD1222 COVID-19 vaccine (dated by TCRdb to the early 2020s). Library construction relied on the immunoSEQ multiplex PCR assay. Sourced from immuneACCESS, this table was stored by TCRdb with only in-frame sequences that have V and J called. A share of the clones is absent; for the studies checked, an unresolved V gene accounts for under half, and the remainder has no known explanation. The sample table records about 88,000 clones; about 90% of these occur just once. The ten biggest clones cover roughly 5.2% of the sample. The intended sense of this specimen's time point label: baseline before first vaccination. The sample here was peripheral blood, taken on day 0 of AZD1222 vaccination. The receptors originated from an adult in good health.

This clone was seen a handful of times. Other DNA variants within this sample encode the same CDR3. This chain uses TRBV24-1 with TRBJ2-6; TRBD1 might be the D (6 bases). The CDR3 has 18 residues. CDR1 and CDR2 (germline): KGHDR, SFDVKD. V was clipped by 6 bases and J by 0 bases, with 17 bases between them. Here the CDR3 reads CATSSDSSRHSGANVLTF. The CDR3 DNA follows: TGTGCCACCAGTTCGGACAGCTCAAGGCACTCTGGGGCCAACGTCCTGACTTTC.

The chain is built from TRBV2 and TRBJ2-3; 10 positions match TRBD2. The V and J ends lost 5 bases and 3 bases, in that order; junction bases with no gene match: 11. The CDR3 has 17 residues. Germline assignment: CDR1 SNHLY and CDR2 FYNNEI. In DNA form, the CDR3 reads TGTGCCAGCAGTAACACTCCTAGCGGGAGTTGGACAGATACGCAGTATTTT. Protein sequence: CASSNTPSGSWTDTQYF.

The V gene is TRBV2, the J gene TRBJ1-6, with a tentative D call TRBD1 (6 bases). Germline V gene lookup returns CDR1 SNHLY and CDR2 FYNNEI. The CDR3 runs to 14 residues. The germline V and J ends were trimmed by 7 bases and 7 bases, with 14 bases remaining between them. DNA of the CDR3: TGTGCCAGCAAGGGGGATTCACTGAATTCACCCCTCCACTTT. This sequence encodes CASKGDSLNSPLHF.

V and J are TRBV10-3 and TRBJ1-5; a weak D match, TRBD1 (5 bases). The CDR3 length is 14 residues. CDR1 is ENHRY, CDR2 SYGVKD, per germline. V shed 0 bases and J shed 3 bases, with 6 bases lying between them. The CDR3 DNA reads TGTGCCATCAGTGAGTCGACAGACAATCAGCCCCAGCATTTT. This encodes CAISESTDNQPQHF.

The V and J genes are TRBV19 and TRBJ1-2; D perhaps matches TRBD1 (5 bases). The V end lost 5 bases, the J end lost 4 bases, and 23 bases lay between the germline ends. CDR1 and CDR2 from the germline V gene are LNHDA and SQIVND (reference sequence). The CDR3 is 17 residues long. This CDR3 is CASSSLADENDSYGYTF. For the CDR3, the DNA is TGTGCCAGTAGTTCTCTAGCCGACGAAAACGACAGCTATGGCTACACCTTC. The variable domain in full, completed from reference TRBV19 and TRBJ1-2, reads DGGITQSPKYLFRKEGQNVTLSCEQNLNHDAMYWYRQDPGQGLRLIYYSQIVNDFQKGDIAEGYSVSREKKESFPLTVTSAQKNPTAFYLCASSSLADENDSYGYTFGSGTRLTVV.

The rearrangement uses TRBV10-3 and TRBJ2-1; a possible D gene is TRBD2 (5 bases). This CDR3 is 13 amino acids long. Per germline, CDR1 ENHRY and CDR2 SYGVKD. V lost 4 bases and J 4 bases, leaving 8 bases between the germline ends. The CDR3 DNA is TGTGCCATCAGTGGCGGGTTTTACAATGAGCAGTTCTTC. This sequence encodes CAISGGFYNEQFF.

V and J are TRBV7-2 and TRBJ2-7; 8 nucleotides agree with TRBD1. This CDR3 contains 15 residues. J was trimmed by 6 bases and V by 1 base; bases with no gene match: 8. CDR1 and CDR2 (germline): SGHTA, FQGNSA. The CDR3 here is CASSLVVTGEVEQYF. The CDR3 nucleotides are TGTGCCAGCAGCTTAGTGGTGACAGGGGAGGTCGAGCAGTACTTC.

The chain's CDR3 is CASSWGDRGYGYTF. In DNA form, the CDR3 reads TGCGCCAGCAGCTGGGGAGACAGGGGCTATGGCTACACCTTC. This chain connects TRBV5-1 to TRBJ1-2; 8 bases are a match to TRBD1. This CDR3 has 14 amino acids. Germline assignment: CDR1 SGHRS and CDR2 YFSETQ. Trimming cost V 3 bases and J 4 bases; bases outside gene matches: 5.

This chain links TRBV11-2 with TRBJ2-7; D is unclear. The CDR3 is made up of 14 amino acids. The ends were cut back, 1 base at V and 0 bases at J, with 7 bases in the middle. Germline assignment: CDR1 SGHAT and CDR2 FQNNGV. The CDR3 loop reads CASSLGVISYEQYF. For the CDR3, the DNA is TGTGCCAGCAGCTTAGGGGTCATCTCCTACGAGCAGTACTTC.

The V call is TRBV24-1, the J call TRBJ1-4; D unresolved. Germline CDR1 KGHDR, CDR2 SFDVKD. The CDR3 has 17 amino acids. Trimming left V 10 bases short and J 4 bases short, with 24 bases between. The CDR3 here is CATPPPPRRLGNEKLFF. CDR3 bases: TGTGCCACGCCCCCCCCGCCGCGTAGGTTGGGTAATGAAAAACTGTTTTTT.

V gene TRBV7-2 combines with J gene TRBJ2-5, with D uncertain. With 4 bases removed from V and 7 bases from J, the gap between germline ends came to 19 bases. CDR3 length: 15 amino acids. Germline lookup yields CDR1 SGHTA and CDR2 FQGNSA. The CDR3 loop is CASSSLGLVVGTQYF. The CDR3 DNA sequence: TGTGCCAGCAGCTCCCTGGGCCTAGTTGTCGGGACCCAGTACTTC. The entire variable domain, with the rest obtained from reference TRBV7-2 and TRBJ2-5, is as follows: GAGVSQSPSNKVTEKGKDVELRCDPISGHTALYWYRQSLGQGLEFLIYFQGNSAPDKSGLPSDRFSAERTGGSVSTLTIQRTQQEDSAVYLCASSSLGLVVGTQYFGPGTRLLVL.

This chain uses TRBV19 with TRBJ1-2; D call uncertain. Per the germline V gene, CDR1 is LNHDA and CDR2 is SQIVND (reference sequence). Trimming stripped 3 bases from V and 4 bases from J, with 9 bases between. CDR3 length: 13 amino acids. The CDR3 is CASSINRAYGYTF. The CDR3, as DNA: TGTGCCAGTAGTATCAATAGGGCCTATGGCTACACCTTC.

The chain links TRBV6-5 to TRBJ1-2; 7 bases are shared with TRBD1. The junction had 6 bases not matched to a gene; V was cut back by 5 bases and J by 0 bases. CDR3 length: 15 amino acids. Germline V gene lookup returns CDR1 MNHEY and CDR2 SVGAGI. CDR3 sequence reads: CASSRDSVTNYGYTF. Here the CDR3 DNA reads TGTGCCAGCAGTCGGGACAGTGTAACTAACTATGGCTACACCTTC.

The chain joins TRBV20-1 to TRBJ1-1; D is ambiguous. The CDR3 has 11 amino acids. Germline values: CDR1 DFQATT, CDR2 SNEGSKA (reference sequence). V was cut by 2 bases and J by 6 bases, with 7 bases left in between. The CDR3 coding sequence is TGCAGTGCTAGAACCCGGGCTGAAGCTTTCTTT. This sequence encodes CSARTRAEAFF.

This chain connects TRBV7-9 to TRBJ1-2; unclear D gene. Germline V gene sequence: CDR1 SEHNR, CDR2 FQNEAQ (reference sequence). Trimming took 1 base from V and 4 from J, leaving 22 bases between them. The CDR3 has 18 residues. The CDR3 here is CASSLVGSRTEGVYGYTF. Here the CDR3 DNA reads TGTGCCAGCAGCTTAGTAGGGAGCCGAACCGAGGGAGTCTATGGCTACACCTTC.